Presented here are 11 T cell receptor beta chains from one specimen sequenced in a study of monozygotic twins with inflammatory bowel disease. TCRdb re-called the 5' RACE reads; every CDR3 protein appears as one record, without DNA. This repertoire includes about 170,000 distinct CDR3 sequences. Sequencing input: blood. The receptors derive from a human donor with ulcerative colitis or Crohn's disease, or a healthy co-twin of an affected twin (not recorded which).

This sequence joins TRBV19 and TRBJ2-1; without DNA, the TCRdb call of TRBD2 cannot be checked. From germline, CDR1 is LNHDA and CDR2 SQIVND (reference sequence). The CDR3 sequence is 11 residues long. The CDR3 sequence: CASRAGPEQFF.

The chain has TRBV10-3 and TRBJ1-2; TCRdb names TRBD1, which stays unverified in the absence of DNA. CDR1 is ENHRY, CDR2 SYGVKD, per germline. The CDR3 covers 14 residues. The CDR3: CAISKGTDLRGYTF.

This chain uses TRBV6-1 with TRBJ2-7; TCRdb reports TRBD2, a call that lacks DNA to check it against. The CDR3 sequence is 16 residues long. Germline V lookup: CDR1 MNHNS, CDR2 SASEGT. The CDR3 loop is CASRPLAGGPSYEQYF.

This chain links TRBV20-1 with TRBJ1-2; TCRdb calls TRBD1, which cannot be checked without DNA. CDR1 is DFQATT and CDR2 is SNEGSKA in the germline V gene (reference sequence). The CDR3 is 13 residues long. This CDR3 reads CSATGRGTYGYTF.

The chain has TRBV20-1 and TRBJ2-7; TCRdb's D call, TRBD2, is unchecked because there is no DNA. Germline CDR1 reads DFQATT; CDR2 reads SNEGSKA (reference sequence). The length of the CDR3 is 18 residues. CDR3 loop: CSARARGLAGGPNYEQYF.

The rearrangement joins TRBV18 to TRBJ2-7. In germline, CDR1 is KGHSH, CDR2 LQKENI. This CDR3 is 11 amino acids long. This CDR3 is CASSPQNEQYF. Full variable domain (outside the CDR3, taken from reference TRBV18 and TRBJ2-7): NAGVMQNPRHLVRRRGQEARLRCSPMKGHSHVYWYRQLPEEGLKFMVYLQKENIIDESGMPKERFSAEFPKEGPSILRIQQVVRGDSAAYFCASSPQNEQYFGPGTRLTVT.

CDR3 residues: CASSLGPSTDTQYF. The chain has TRBV7-2 and TRBJ2-3. Looked up from germline, CDR1 is SGHTA and CDR2 is FQGNSA. The CDR3 loop spans 14 amino acids.

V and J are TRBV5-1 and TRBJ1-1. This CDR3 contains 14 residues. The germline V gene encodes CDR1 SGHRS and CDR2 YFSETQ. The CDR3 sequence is CASSLGRPPDEAFF. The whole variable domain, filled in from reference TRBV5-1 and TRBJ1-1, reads KAGVTQTPRYLIKTRGQQVTLSCSPISGHRSVSWYQQTPGQGLQFLFEYFSETQRNKGNFPGRFSGRQFSNSRSEMNVSTLELGDSALYLCASSLGRPPDEAFFGQGTRLTVV.

This CDR3 is CSASKRSGANVLTF. The chain carries TRBV20-1 and TRBJ2-6. This CDR3 is built from 14 residues. CDR1 and CDR2 from the germline V gene are DFQATT and SNEGSKA (reference sequence).

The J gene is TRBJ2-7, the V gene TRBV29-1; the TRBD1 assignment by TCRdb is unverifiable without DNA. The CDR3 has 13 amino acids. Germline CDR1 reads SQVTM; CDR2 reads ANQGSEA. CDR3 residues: CSVGLTGSNEQYF.

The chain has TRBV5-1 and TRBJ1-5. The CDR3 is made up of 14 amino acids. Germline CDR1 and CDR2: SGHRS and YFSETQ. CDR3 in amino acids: CASSLGAEAQPQHF. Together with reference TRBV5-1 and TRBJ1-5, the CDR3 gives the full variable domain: KAGVTQTPRYLIKTRGQQVTLSCSPISGHRSVSWYQQTPGQGLQFLFEYFSETQRNKGNFPGRFSGRQFSNSRSEMNVSTLELGDSALYLCASSLGAEAQPQHFGDGTRLSIL.